The 25 T cell receptor beta chains below all came from one sample that was sequenced in a study of PD-1 blockade in classical Hodgkin lymphoma. Every one of the patients relapsed after autologous stem cell transplantation (brentuximab vedotin exposure was variable). Measured with immunoSEQ multiplex PCR; TCRdb has only the in-frame clones, and not every one. The sample records under 110,000 clones, roughly 89% being singletons. Here the sequenced sample was peripheral blood mononuclear cells (PBMCs), taken before the second cycle of nivolumab. The source is a human donor with classical Hodgkin lymphoma.

V and J are TRBV30 and TRBJ2-5; the D is unclear. There are 11 residues in the CDR3. Trimming cost V 0 bases and J 5 bases, with 4 bases left between them. Germline V gene sequence: CDR1 GTSNPN, CDR2 SVGIG (reference sequence). This CDR3 reads CAWSVVETQYF. The CDR3 DNA reads TGTGCCTGGAGTGTAGTTGAGACCCAGTACTTC.

The chain joins TRBV30 to TRBJ2-7; either TRBD1 or TRBD2 may fit D (5 bases each). Germline V CDR1 and CDR2: GTSNPN, SVGIG (reference sequence). V lost 3 bases and J 6 bases, leaving 18 bases between the germline ends. The CDR3 spans 14 residues. The CDR3 is CAWSPSPGGGEQYF. The CDR3, as DNA: TGTGCCTGGAGCCCATCTCCCGGTGGGGGCGAGCAGTACTTC.

V usage is TRBV9 and J usage is TRBJ1-4; D is unresolved. Germline assignment: CDR1 SGDLS and CDR2 YYNGEE. This CDR3 has 14 residues. V lost 2 bases to trimming and J lost 1 base, with 6 bases between them. In DNA form, the CDR3 reads TGTGCCAGCAGCGTTCCGGGAACTAATGAAAAACTGTTTTTT. Encoded protein: CASSVPGTNEKLFF.

The rearrangement links TRBV19 to TRBJ2-7; D might be TRBD1 (5 bases). CDR1 is LNHDA, CDR2 SQIVND, per germline (reference sequence). This CDR3 comprises 14 residues. Trimming removed 4 bases from V and 2 bases from J, with 12 bases in between. The CDR3 coding sequence is TGTGCCAGTAGTAAGGACATTCATACCTACGAGCAGTACTTC. It specifies CASSKDIHTYEQYF.

The gene calls are TRBV7-6 and TRBJ1-1, with 9 bases that match TRBD1. CDR3 size: 14 residues. Germline-derived CDR1 and CDR2 are SGHVS and FNYEAQ. Losses at the gene ends were 1 base for V and 5 bases for J; bases not matched to a gene: 2. In nucleotides, the CDR3 is TGTGCCAGCAGCTTAGGGACAGGGGAGACTGAAGCTTTCTTT. Translated: CASSLGTGETEAFF.

The chain uses TRBV29-1 and TRBJ2-1; D may be TRBD1 (5 bases). The CDR3 has 13 amino acids. Germline V CDR1 and CDR2: SQVTM, ANQGSEA. V was cut by 4 bases and J by 3 bases, with 10 bases left in between. The CDR3 protein is CSVVGRFYNEQFF. CDR3 nucleotide sequence: TGCAGCGTTGTGGGGCGGTTCTACAATGAGCAGTTCTTC.

The CDR3 here is CASSELGDDNSPLHF. CDR3 coding DNA: TGTGCCAGCAGCGAACTGGGGGATGATAATTCACCCCTCCACTTT. The chain has TRBV7-2 and TRBJ1-6, with a weak D call TRBD1 (5 bases). Germline-derived CDR1 and CDR2 are SGHTA and FQGNSA. The CDR3 is 15 residues long. Trimming left V 5 bases short and J 5 bases short, with 13 bases between.

V is TRBV7-2 and J is TRBJ2-7, with D perhaps matching TRBD1 (5 bases). V was pared by 3 bases and J by 3 bases, with 15 bases between. The CDR3 has 15 residues. The germline gives CDR1 SGHTA, CDR2 FQGNSA. CDR3 amino acids: CASSFHGAPLYEQYF. In DNA, the CDR3 is TGTGCCAGCAGCTTCCATGGGGCCCCTCTCTACGAGCAGTACTTC.

The gene calls are TRBV28 and TRBJ1-5; no clear D gene. CDR1 and CDR2 from the germline V gene are MDHEN and SYDVKM. Between the trimmed V and J ends, which lost 4 bases and 0 bases, there was a span of 7 bases. The CDR3 covers 14 residues. The DNA for the CDR3 is TGTGCCAGCAGTTGGGTCTATAGCAATCAGCCCCAGCATTTT. It codes for CASSWVYSNQPQHF.

V is TRBV11-2 and J is TRBJ1-1, with 10 bases identical to TRBD1. Germline trimming cut 5 bases from V and 1 base from J; bases unmatched to any gene: 4. The CDR3 is 15 residues long. CDR1 and CDR2 from the germline V gene are SGHAT and FQNNGV. CDR3 amino acids: CASSLRDRGNTEAFF. CDR3 coding DNA: TGTGCCAGCAGCCTCAGGGACAGGGGGAACACTGAAGCTTTCTTT.

This clone was detected only once. The genes are TRBV7-2 and TRBJ2-5; D possibly corresponds to TRBD1 (5 bases). Germline V gene sequence: CDR1 SGHTA, CDR2 FQGNSA. The CDR3 has 15 amino acids. The V end was cut by 5 bases, the J end by 1 base, with 14 bases between. The CDR3 loop reads CASSMGQLPQETQYF. In nucleotides, the CDR3 is TGTGCCAGCAGCATGGGGCAGCTCCCCCAAGAGACCCAGTACTTC.

This clone appeared a single time. The chain couples TRBV4-2 to TRBJ1-2; D unresolved. The CDR3 is 12 amino acids. With 4 bases removed from V and 6 bases from J, the gap between germline ends came to 9 bases. Per germline, CDR1 LGHNA and CDR2 YNFKEQ. The CDR3 DNA reads TGTGCCAGCAGCCCCCTTGGGGATGGCTACACCTTC. Its protein is CASSPLGDGYTF.

The rearrangement links TRBV10-1 to TRBJ1-1; D may be TRBD1 (6 bases). The CDR3 covers 15 residues. Trimming shortened V by 6 bases and J by 5 bases, and 19 bases separated the two germline ends. Looked up from germline, CDR1 is WNHNN and CDR2 is SYGVQD (reference sequence). DNA for the CDR3: TGCGCCAGCAGCGGAGCAGGGGTTTCGGGAACTGAAGCTTTCTTT. Translation: CASSGAGVSGTEAFF.

The gene calls are TRBV6-6 and TRBJ2-1; weak D call: TRBD1 (5 bases). Trimming took 5 bases from V and 14 from J, leaving 19 bases between them. The CDR3 runs 13 residues. Per germline, CDR1 MNHNY and CDR2 SVGAGI (reference sequence). The CDR3 is CASSGNPGFGKFF. Here the CDR3 DNA reads TGTGCCAGCAGTGGAAACCCAGGGTTTGGGAAGTTCTTC.

V and J are TRBV6-5 and TRBJ2-7; no clear D gene. This CDR3 contains 12 residues. Trimming stripped 6 bases from V and 2 bases from J, with 8 bases between. Germline V gene lookup returns CDR1 MNHEY and CDR2 SVGAGI. The CDR3 region has the DNA TGTGCCAGCAGCTCGGGCCCCTACGAGCAGTACTTC. Its translation: CASSSGPYEQYF.

This clone has only a few counts. The genes are TRBV10-1 and TRBJ1-1, with 8 bases matching TRBD1. V shed 3 bases, J shed 1 base, and the junction held 4 bases outside the gene matches. Looked up from germline, CDR1 is WNHNN and CDR2 is SYGVQD (reference sequence). There are 15 residues in the CDR3. The CDR3 DNA sequence: TGCGCCAGCAGTGACCTAACAGGGGGGAACACTGAAGCTTTCTTT. Translated: CASSDLTGGNTEAFF.

The rearrangement links TRBV11-2 to TRBJ2-1, with a tentative D call TRBD1 (8 bases). The CDR3 covers 16 residues. The V gene lost 7 bases and the J gene lost 1 base, with 17 bases spanning the gap. Germline V CDR1 and CDR2: SGHAT, FQNNGV. The CDR3 reads CASTSTGGVSYNEQFF. The DNA for the CDR3 is TGTGCCAGCACATCCACAGGGGGGGTGTCCTACAATGAGCAGTTCTTC.

The CDR3, as DNA: TGTGCCAGCAGTGAAGTAGGGACAGCCTACGAGCAGTACTTC. Translating it yields CASSEVGTAYEQYF. The chain employs TRBV6-1 and TRBJ2-7, with TRBD1 identical over 7 bases. The germline V gene has CDR1 MNHNS and CDR2 SASEGT. The V gene end was trimmed by 1 base and the J gene end by 2 bases; junction bases not matched to a gene: 2. The CDR3 runs 14 residues.

The chain carries TRBV5-4 and TRBJ2-3, with no clear D. This CDR3 region has 12 residues. Trimming removed 0 bases at V and 5 bases at J, with 4 bases between. CDR1 SGHNT and CDR2 YYREEE come from the germline V gene (reference sequence). Here the CDR3 reads CASSLEGDTQYF. As DNA, the CDR3 is TGTGCCAGCAGCTTGGAGGGAGATACGCAGTATTTT.

This sequence joins TRBV19 and TRBJ2-1, with 11 bases identical to TRBD2. This CDR3 contains 15 residues. With 3 bases clipped from V and 7 bases from J, the junction kept 5 bases outside the gene matches. Germline-derived CDR1 and CDR2 are LNHDA and SQIVND (reference sequence). CDR3 DNA: TGTGCCAGTAGTATCCGTACTAGCGGGGGTAATGAGCAGTTCTTC. Translation gives CASSIRTSGGNEQFF.

Worth noting for this clone: Other DNA sequences in this sample translate to the same CDR3. The V and J genes are TRBV19 and TRBJ1-2; D is uncertain. This CDR3 has 12 residues. Trimming cost V 7 bases and J 0 bases, with 6 bases left between them. In germline, CDR1 is LNHDA, CDR2 SQIVND (reference sequence). The DNA for the CDR3 is TGTGCCAGTACCGGCCCTAACTATGGCTACACCTTC. Its translation is CASTGPNYGYTF.

The gene calls are TRBV7-2 and TRBJ2-4, with 8 bases fitting TRBD1. The CDR3 is made up of 14 amino acids. Looked up from germline, CDR1 is SGHTA and CDR2 is FQGNSA. V was pared by 4 bases and J by 8 bases, with 7 bases of the junction left unmatched. The CDR3 region is CASSSGQGGDIQYF. For the CDR3, the DNA is TGTGCCAGCAGCTCAGGACAGGGCGGAGACATTCAGTACTTC. Based on the CDR3 plus reference TRBV7-2 and TRBJ2-4, the full variable domain is GAGVSQSPSNKVTEKGKDVELRCDPISGHTALYWYRQSLGQGLEFLIYFQGNSAPDKSGLPSDRFSAERTGGSVSTLTIQRTQQEDSAVYLCASSSGQGGDIQYFGAGTRLSVL.

The V gene is TRBV5-1, the J gene TRBJ2-5, with TRBD2 matching 8 bases. This CDR3 is 13 amino acids long. Per germline, CDR1 SGHRS and CDR2 YFSETQ. V trimming: 7 bases; J trimming: 3 bases; junction bases outside the gene matches: 5. The CDR3 loop is CASGLAYEETQYF. In nucleotides, the CDR3 is TGCGCCAGCGGACTAGCCTACGAAGAGACCCAGTACTTC. The variable domain in full, with the rest retrieved from reference TRBV5-1 and TRBJ2-5, is KAGVTQTPRYLIKTRGQQVTLSCSPISGHRSVSWYQQTPGQGLQFLFEYFSETQRNKGNFPGRFSGRQFSNSRSEMNVSTLELGDSALYLCASGLAYEETQYFGPGTRLLVL.

The chain recombines TRBV7-2 with TRBJ1-3, with D uncertain. CDR3 length: 16 amino acids. In germline, CDR1 is SGHTA, CDR2 FQGNSA. Trimming took off 2 bases at V and 4 bases at J, with 15 bases between the two ends. The CDR3 reads CASSLFGLREGNTIYF. As DNA, the CDR3 is TGTGCCAGCAGCTTATTTGGGTTGAGGGAAGGAAACACCATATATTTT.

About this clone itself: Other nucleotide sequences in the sample specify the same CDR3. V usage is TRBV6-1 and J usage is TRBJ2-1; D remains unclear. CDR1 and CDR2 (germline): MNHNS, SASEGT. The CDR3 is made up of 16 amino acids. V was trimmed by 2 bases and J by 0 bases, leaving 11 bases between them. CDR3 protein: CASSEFGSSSYNEQFF. The CDR3 bases are TGTGCCAGCAGTGAATTCGGCAGCAGCTCCTACAATGAGCAGTTCTTC.